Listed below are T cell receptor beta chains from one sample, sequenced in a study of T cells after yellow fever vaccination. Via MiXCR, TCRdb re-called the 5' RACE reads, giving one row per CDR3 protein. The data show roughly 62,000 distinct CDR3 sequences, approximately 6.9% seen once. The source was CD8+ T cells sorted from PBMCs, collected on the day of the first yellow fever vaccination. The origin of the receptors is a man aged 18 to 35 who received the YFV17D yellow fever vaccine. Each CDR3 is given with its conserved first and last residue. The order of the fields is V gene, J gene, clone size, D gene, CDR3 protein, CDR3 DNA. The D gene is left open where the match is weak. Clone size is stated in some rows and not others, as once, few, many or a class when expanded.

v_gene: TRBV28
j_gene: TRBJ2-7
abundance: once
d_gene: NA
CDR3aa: CASSEESYEQYF
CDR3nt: TGTGCCAGCAGTGAGGAATCCTACGAGCAGTACTTC

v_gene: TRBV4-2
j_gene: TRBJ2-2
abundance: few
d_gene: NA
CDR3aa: CASSPKGGALTGELFF
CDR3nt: TGTGCCAGCAGCCCTAAGGGGGGGGCCCTCACCGGGGAGCTGTTTTTT

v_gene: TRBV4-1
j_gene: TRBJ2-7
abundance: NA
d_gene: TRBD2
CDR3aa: CASSQDLGGGYEQYF
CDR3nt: TGCGCCAGCAGCCAAGATCTTGGCGGGGGCTACGAGCAGTACTTC

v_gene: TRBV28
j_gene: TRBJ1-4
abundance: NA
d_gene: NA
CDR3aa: CASSRQLGLVEKLIF
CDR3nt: TGTGCCAGCAGTCGCCAGCTGGGGCTGGTTGAAAAACTGATTTTT

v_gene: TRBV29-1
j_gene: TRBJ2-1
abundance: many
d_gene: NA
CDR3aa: CSVVPGGPGEQFF
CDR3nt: TGCAGCGTTGTCCCGGGGGGCCCTGGCGAGCAGTTCTTC

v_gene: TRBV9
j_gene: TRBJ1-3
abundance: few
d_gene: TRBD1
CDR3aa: CASSGITGVPPNTIYF
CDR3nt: TGTGCCAGCAGCGGTATTACAGGGGTACCTCCAAACACCATATATTTT

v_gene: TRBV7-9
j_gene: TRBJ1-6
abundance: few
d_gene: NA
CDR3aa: CASSNRVTNSPLHF
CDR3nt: TGTGCCAGCAGCAACAGGGTTACTAATTCACCCCTCCACTTT

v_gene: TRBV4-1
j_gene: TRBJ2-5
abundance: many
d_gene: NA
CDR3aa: CASSPGPTTQETQYF
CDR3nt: TGCGCCAGCAGCCCGGGACCGACCACCCAAGAGACCCAGTACTTC

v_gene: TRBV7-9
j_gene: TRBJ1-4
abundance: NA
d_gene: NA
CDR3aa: CASSLASAGPTNEKLFF
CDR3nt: TGTGCCAGCAGCTTAGCATCCGCAGGGCCAACTAATGAAAAACTGTTTTTT

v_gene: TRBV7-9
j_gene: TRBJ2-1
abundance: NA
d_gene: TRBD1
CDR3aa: CASSSSGTDYNEQFF
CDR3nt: TGTGCCAGCAGCTCCTCCGGGACAGACTACAATGAGCAGTTCTTC

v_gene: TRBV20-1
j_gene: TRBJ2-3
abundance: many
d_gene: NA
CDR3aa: CSAWTFTDTQYF
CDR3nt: TGCAGTGCTTGGACCTTTACGGATACGCAGTATTTT

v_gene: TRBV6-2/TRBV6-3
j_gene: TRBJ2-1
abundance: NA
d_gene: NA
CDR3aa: CASSYGIYNEQFF
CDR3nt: TGTGCCAGCAGTTACGGGATCTACAATGAGCAGTTCTTC

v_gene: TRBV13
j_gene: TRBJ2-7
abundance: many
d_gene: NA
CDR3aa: CASSHRSGYEQYF
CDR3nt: TGTGCCAGCAGCCACCGGTCAGGCTACGAGCAGTACTTC

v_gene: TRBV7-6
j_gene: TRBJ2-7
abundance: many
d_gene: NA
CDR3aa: CASSLSQFEQYF
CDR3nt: TGTGCCAGCAGCTTATCACAATTCGAGCAGTACTTC

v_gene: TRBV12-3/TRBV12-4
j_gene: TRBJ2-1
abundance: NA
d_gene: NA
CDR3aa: CASRNTSHDNEQFF
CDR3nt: TGTGCCAGCAGGAATACTAGTCACGACAATGAGCAGTTCTTC

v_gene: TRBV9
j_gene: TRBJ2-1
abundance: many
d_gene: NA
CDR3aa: CASSAPLNEQFF
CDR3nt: TGTGCCAGCAGCGCCCCTCTCAATGAGCAGTTCTTC

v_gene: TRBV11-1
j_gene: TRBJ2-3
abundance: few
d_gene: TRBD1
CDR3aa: CASSNRGDPTAQYF
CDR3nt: TGTGCCAGCAGCAACAGGGGGGACCCGACGGCGCAGTATTTT

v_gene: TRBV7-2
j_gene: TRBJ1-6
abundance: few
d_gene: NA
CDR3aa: CATASPNSPLHF
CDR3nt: TGTGCTACAGCATCCCCCAATTCACCCCTCCACTTT

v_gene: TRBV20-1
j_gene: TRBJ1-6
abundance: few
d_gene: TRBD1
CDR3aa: CSAGQGPNSPLHF
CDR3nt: TGCAGTGCTGGACAGGGACCTAATTCACCCCTCCACTTT

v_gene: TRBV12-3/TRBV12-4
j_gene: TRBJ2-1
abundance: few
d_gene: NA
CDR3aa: CASSFRETFYNEQFF
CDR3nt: TGTGCCAGCAGTTTCCGGGAGACTTTCTACAATGAGCAGTTCTTC

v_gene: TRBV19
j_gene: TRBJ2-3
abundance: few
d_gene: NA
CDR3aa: CASSRNRASTDTQYF
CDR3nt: TGTGCCAGTAGTCGAAACAGAGCTAGCACAGATACGCAGTATTTT

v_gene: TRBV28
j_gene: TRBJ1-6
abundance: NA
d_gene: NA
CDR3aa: CASTDGTVLSSYNSPLHF
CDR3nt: TGTGCCAGCACCGACGGGACGGTACTGAGCTCCTATAATTCACCCCTCCACTTT

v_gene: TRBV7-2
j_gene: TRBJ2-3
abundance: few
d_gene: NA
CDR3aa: CASSLGVPGFSTDTQYF
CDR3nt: TGTGCCAGCAGCTTAGGGGTCCCGGGGTTCAGCACAGATACGCAGTATTTT

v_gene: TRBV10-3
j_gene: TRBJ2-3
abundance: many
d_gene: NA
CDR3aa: CAISERWGRDTQYF
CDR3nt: TGTGCCATCAGTGAGAGATGGGGCAGAGATACGCAGTATTTT

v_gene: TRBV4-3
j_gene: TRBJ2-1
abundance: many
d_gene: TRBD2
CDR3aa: CASSQEPAGVLKQFF
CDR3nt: TGCGCCAGCAGCCAAGAGCCAGCGGGGGTATTAAAGCAGTTCTTC

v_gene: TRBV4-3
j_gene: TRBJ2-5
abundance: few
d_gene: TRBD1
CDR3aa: CASSQETGLGETQYF
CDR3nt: TGCGCCAGCAGCCAAGAGACAGGGTTGGGTGAGACCCAGTACTTC

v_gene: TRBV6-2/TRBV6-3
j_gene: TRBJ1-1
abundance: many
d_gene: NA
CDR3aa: CASSYTNTEAFF
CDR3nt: TGTGCCAGCAGTTACACGAACACTGAAGCTTTCTTT

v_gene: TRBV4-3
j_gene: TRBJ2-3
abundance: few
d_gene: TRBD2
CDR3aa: CASSQDGPGGGLTDTQYF
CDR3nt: TGCGCCAGCAGCCAGGACGGACCGGGGGGGGGTCTCACAGATACGCAGTATTTT

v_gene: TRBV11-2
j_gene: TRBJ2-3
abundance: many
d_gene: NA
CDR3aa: CASSLAGASQDTQYF
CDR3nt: TGTGCCAGCAGCTTAGCTGGGGCTTCCCAAGATACGCAGTATTTT

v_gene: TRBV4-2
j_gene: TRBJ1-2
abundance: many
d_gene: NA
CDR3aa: CASSQDDSDDGGYGYTF
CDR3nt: TGTGCCAGCAGCCAAGATGACTCGGATGACGGGGGCTATGGCTACACCTTC

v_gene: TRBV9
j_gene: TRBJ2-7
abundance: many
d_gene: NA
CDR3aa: CASSVVAGATYEQYF
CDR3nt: TGTGCCAGCAGCGTAGTGGCAGGTGCCACCTACGAGCAGTACTTC

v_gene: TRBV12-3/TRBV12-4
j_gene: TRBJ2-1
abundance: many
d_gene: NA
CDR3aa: CASRFTGYNEQFF
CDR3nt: TGTGCCAGCAGGTTTACAGGGTACAATGAGCAGTTCTTC

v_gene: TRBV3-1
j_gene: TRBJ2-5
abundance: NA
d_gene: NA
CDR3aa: CASSLPEETQYF
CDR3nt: TGTGCCAGCAGCCTACCGGAAGAGACCCAGTACTTC

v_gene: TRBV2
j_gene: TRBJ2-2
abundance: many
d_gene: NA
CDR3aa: CASSARTVRGNTGELFF
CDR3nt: TGTGCCAGCAGTGCTCGAACTGTCCGGGGTAACACCGGGGAGCTGTTTTTT

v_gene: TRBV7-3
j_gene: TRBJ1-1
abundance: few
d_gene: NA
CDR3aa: CASSLWVGTEAFF
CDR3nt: TGTGCCAGCAGCTTATGGGTAGGGACTGAAGCTTTCTTT

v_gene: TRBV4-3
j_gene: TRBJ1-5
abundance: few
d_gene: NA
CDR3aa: CASSLDRFSNQPQHF
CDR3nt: TGCGCCAGCAGTCTCGACAGATTTAGCAATCAGCCCCAGCATTTT

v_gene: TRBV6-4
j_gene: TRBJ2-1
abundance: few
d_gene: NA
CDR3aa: CASSDRAHNEQFF
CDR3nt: TGTGCCAGCAGTGACAGGGCCCACAATGAGCAGTTCTTC

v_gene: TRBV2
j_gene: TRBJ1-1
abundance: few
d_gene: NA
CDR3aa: CASRDFRKNTEAFF
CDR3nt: TGTGCCAGCAGGGACTTTAGGAAAAACACTGAAGCTTTCTTT

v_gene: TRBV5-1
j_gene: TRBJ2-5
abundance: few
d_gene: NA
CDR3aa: CASSWDNQETQYF
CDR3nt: TGCGCCAGCAGCTGGGACAATCAAGAGACCCAGTACTTC

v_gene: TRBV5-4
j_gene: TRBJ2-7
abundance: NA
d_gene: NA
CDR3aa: CASSPSSMVEQYF
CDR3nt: TGTGCCAGCAGCCCGAGTTCCATGGTCGAGCAGTACTTC

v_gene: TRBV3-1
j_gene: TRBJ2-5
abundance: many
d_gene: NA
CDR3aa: CASSQDPREETQYF
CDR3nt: TGTGCCAGCAGCCAAGATCCACGGGAAGAGACCCAGTACTTC

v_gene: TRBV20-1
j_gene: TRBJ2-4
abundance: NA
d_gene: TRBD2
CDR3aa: CSTSGVAKNIQYF
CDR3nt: TGCTCGACTAGCGGGGTAGCCAAAAACATTCAGTACTTC

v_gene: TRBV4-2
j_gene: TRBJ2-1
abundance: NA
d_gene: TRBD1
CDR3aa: CASSQGSTGGLYNEQFF
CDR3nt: TGTGCCAGCAGCCAAGGTTCTACAGGGGGATTGTACAATGAGCAGTTCTTC

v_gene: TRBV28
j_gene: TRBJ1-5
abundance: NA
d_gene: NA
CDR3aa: CASSPRSWGTMYNQPQHF
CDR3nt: TGTGCCAGCAGTCCTCGCTCATGGGGAACAATGTACAATCAGCCCCAGCATTTT

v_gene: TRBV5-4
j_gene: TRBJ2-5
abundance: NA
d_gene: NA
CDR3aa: CASSLWPHPGIGWEETQYF
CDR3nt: TGTGCCAGCAGCCTTTGGCCTCACCCCGGGATAGGGTGGGAGGAGACCCAGTACTTC

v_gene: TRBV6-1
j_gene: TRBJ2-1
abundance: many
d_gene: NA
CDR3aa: CASREARTYNEQFF
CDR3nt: TGTGCCAGCAGAGAAGCTCGTACTTACAATGAGCAGTTCTTC

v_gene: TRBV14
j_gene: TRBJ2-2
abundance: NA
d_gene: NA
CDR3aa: CASSQRDLPGGAHPIYSNTGDLFF
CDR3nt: TGTGCCAGCAGCCAACGGGACCTCCCGGGGGGCGCCCACCCTATCTATTCGAACACCGGGGACCTGTTTTTT

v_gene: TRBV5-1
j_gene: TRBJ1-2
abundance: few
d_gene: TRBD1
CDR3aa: CASVGDRGRGYTF
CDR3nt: TGCGCCAGCGTCGGGGACAGGGGGAGAGGCTACACCTTC

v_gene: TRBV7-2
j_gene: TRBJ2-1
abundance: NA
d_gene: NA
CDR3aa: CASSLGWIGSYNEQFF
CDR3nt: TGTGCCAGCAGCTTAGGATGGATAGGGTCCTACAATGAGCAGTTCTTC

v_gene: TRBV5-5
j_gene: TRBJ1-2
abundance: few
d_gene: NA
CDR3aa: CASSFMRLFQDGYTF
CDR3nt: TGTGCCAGCAGCTTTATGAGGTTATTTCAGGATGGCTACACCTTC

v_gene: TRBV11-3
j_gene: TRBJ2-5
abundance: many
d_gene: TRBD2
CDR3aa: CASSSGGYQETQYF
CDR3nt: TGTGCCAGCAGCTCCGGGGGGTACCAAGAGACCCAGTACTTC

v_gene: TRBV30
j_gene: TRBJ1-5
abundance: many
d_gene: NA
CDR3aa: CAWSATVNQPQHF
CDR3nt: TGTGCCTGGAGCGCGACAGTCAATCAGCCCCAGCATTTT

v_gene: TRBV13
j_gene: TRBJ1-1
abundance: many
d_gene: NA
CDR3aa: CASSLAGGASWNTEAFF
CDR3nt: TGTGCCAGCAGCTTAGCGGGGGGCGCTAGTTGGAACACTGAAGCTTTCTTT